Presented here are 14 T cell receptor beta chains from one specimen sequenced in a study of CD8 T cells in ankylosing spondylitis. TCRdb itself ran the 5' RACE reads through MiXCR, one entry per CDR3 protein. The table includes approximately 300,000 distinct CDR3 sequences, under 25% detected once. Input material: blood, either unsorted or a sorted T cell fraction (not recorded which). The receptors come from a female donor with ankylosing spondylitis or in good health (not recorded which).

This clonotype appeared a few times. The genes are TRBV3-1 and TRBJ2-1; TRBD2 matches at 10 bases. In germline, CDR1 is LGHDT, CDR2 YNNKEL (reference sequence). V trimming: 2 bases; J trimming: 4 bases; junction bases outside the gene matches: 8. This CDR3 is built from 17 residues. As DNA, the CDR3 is TGTGCCAGCAGCCAATCCAGACTAGCGGGTTATTACAATGAGCAGTTCTTC. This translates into CASSQSRLAGYYNEQFF.

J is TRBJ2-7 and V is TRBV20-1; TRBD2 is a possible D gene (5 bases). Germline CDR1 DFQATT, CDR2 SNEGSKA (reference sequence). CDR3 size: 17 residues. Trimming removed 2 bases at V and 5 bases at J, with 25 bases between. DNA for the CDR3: TGCAGTGCTAGACCTAGACCCCCTGGGATAGCGCGCCACGAGCAGTACTTC. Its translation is CSARPRPPGIARHEQYF.

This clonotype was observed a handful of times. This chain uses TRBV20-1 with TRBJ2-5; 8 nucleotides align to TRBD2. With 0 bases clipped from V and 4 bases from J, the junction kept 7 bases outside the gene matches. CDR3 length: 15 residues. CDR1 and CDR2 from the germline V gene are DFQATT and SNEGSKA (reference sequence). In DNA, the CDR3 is TGCAGTGCTAGAGATCCCAGACTAGCGAGAGAGACCCAGTACTTC. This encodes CSARDPRLARETQYF.

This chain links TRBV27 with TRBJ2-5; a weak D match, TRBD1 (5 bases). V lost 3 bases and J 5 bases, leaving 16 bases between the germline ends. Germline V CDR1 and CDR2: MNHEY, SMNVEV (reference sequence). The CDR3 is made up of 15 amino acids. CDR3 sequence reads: CASSFRQGSRETQYF. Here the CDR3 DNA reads TGTGCCAGCAGTTTCCGTCAGGGCTCGCGGGAGACCCAGTACTTC.

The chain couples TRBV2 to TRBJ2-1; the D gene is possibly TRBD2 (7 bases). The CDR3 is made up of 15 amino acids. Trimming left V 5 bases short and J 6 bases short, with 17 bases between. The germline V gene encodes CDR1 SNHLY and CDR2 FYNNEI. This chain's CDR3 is CASSPTRGGGNEQFF. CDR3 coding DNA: TGTGCCAGCAGTCCTACTAGGGGGGGAGGCAATGAGCAGTTCTTC.

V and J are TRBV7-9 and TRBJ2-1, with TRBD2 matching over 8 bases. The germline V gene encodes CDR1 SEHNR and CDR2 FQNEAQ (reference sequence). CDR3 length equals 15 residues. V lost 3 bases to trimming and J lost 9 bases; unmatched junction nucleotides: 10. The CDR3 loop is CASSFMTSESGEQFF. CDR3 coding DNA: TGTGCCAGCAGCTTCATGACTAGCGAGAGCGGTGAGCAGTTCTTC. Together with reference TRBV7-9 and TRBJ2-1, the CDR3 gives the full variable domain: DTGVSQNPRHKITKRGQNVTFRCDPISEHNRLYWYRQTLGQGPEFLTYFQNEAQLEKSRLLSDRFSAERPKGSFSTLEIQRTEQGDSAMYLCASSFMTSESGEQFFGPGTRLTVL.

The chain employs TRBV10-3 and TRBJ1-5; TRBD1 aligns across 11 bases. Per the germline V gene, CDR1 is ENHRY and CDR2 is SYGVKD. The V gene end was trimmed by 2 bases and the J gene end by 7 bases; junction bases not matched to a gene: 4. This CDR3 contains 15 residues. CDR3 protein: CAISEGTGGNQPQHF. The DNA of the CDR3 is TGTGCCATCAGTGAGGGGACAGGGGGGAACCAGCCCCAGCATTTT.

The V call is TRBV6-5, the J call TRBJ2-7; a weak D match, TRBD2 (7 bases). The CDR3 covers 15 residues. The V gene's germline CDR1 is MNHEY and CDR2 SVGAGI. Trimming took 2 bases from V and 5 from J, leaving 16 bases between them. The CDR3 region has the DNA TGTGCCAGCAGTTACCCTTACGGGGGGCAGGACGAGCAGTACTTC. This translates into CASSYPYGGQDEQYF.

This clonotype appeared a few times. The DNA of the CDR3 is TGTGCCACCAGCCTTAGCGGGAGTTACTACAATGAGCAGTTCTTC. Encoded protein: CATSLSGSYYNEQFF. V and J are TRBV24-1 and TRBJ2-1, with TRBD2 matching over 9 bases. The V gene end was trimmed by 7 bases and the J gene end by 3 bases; junction bases not matched to a gene: 6. The V gene's germline CDR1 is KGHDR and CDR2 SFDVKD. This CDR3 is built from 15 residues.

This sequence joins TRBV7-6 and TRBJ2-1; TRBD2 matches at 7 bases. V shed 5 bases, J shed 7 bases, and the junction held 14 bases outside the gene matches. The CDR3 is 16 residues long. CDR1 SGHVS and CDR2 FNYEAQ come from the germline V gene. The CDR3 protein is CASSPIGLEVLNEQFF. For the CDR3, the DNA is TGTGCCAGCAGCCCGATTGGACTAGAAGTACTTAATGAGCAGTTCTTC. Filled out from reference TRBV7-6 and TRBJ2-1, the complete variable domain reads GAGVSQSPRYKVTKRGQDVALRCDPISGHVSLYWYRQALGQGPEFLTYFNYEAQQDKSGLPNDRFSAERPEGSISTLTIQRTEQRDSAMYRCASSPIGLEVLNEQFFGPGTRLTVL.

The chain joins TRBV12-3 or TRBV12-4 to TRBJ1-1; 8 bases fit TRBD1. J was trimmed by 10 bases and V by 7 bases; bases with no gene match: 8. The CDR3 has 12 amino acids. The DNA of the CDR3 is TGTGCCAGCACCCAGGGGGCTCGCCGAGCTTTCTTT. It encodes CASTQGARRAFF.

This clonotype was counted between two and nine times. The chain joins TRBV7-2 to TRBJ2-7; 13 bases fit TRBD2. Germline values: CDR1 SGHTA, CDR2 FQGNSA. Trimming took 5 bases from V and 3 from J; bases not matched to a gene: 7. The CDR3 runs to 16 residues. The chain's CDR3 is CASSTLGTSGVYEQYF. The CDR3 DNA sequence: TGTGCCAGCAGCACCCTAGGGACTAGCGGGGTCTACGAGCAGTACTTC.

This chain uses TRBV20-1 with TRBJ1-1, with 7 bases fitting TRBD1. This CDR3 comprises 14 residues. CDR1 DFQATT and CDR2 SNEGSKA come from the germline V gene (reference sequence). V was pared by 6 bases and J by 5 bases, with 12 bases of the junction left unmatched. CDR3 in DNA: TGCAGTGCAGAATCCCAGGGGGACCGTACTGAAGCTTTCTTT. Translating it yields CSAESQGDRTEAFF.

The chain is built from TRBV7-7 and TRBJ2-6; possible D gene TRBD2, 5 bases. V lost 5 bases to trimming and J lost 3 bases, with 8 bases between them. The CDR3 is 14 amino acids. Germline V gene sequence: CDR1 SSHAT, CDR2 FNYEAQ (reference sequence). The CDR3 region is CASSPGNGANVLTF. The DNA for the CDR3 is TGTGCCAGCAGCCCGGGGAATGGGGCCAACGTCCTGACTTTC. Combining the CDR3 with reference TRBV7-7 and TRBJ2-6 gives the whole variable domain GAGVSQSPRYKVTKRGQDVTLRCDPISSHATLYWYQQALGQGPEFLTYFNYEAQPDKSGLPSDRFSAERPEGSISTLTIQRTEQRDSAMYRCASSPGNGANVLTFGAGSRLTVL.